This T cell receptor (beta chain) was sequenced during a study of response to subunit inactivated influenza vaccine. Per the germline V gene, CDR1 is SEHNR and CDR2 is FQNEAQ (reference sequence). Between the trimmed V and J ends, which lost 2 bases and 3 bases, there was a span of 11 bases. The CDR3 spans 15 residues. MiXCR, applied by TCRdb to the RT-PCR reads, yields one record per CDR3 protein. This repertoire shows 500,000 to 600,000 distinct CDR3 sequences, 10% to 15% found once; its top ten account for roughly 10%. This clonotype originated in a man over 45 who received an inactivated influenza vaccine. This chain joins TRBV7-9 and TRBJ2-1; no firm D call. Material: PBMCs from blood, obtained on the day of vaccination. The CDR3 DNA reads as TGTGCCAGCAGCTTACGCACCATCGACTACAATGAGCAGTTCTTC. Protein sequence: CASSLRTIDYNEQFF.